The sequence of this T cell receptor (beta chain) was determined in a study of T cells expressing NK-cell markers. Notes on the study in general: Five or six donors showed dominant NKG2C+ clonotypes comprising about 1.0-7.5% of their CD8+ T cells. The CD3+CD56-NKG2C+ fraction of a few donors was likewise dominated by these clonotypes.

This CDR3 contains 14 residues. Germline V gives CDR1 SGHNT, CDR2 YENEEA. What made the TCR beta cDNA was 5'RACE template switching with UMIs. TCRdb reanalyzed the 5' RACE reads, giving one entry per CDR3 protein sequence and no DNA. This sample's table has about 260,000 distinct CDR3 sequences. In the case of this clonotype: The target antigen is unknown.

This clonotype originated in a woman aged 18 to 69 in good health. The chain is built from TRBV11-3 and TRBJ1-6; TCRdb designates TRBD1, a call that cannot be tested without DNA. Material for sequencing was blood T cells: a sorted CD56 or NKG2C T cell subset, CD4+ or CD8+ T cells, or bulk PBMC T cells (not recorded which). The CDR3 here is CASSFGGSDSPLHF.